The present T cell receptor beta chain was sequenced within a study of blood T cells in healthy people across ages. Using a J-beta primer mix together with a sample-barcoded 5' primer, a second PCR was run for roughly 7 to 11 cycles. TCRdb re-called the 5' RACE reads with MiXCR, one entry per CDR3 protein. The sample consists of roughly 1.4 million distinct CDR3 sequences, approximately 59% of them appearing once. Sequenced material: blood. The sequence was obtained from a man aged 18 to 29 in good health.

The CDR3 DNA reads as TGTGCCAGCAGTTTAGCGAGACAGGGGCGGACTGAAGCTTTCTTT. It specifies CASSLARQGRTEAFF. J is TRBJ1-1 and V is TRBV12-3 or TRBV12-4, with TRBD1 matching 8 bases. This CDR3 contains 15 residues. Unmatched junction bases numbered 5, after V lost 0 bases and J lost 5 bases.